These 23 T cell receptor beta chains originate from one sample sequenced in a study of CD8+ T cells in alopecia areata. RNA, once extracted, was reverse transcribed into cDNA for use as the sequencing template. Some clones are missing from TCRdb's copy, which holds only in-frame ones; the method was immunoSEQ multiplex PCR. Counted here are about 150,000 clones, about three fifths occurring once; the ten biggest clones make up roughly 0.85%. Described treatment: oral pan-JAK inhibitor, 5-10 mg twice daily. The sample was CD4+ T cells sorted from blood, taken at week 4, from a patient treated with tofacitinib. These receptors originate from a human donor with alopecia areata.

The sample holds a few counts of this clone. The chain's CDR3 is CASRAGLTTGEQYF. In nucleotides, the CDR3 is TGTGCCAGCAGAGCGGGGCTCACCACCGGCGAGCAGTACTTC. The rearrangement uses TRBV25-1 and TRBJ2-7; 7 nucleotides match TRBD2. Unmatched junction bases numbered 11, after V lost 6 bases and J lost 6 bases. In germline, CDR1 is MGHDK, CDR2 SYGVNS. The CDR3 is 14 amino acids.

The table lists this clone with a count of one. V gene TRBV2 combines with J gene TRBJ2-7; TRBD1 is a possible D gene (5 bases). The CDR3 runs to 12 residues. Germline CDR1 reads SNHLY; CDR2 reads FYNNEI. The V end lost 6 bases, the J end lost 7 bases, and 13 bases lay between the germline ends. The CDR3 DNA follows: TGTGCCAGCAGAGTGGCAGGGCGAGAGCAGTACTTC. This gives the protein CASRVAGREQYF. The whole variable domain, filled in from reference TRBV2 and TRBJ2-7, reads EPEVTQTPSHQVTQMGQEVILRCVPISNHLYFYWYRQILGQKVEFLVSFYNNEISEKSEIFDDQFSVERPDGSNFTLKIRSTKLEDSAMYFCASRVAGREQYFGPGTRLTVT.

The rearrangement links TRBV5-1 to TRBJ2-5; unclear D gene. Trimming stripped 1 base from V and 0 bases from J, with 7 bases between. Looked up from germline, CDR1 is SGHRS and CDR2 is YFSETQ. There are 14 residues in the CDR3. CDR3 sequence (DNA): TGCGCCAGCAGCTTGAACGGGTACCAAGAGACCCAGTACTTC. The encoded protein is CASSLNGYQETQYF.

This sequence joins TRBV6-5 and TRBJ1-1; TRBD1 aligns across 10 bases. Germline V CDR1 and CDR2: MNHEY, SVGAGI. This CDR3 contains 15 residues. J lost 1 base, V lost 4 bases, and 3 bases had no gene match. CDR3 sequence reads: CASSLDRGKNTEAFF. The CDR3 region has the DNA TGTGCCAGCAGTTTGGACAGGGGGAAGAACACTGAAGCTTTCTTT.

The chain carries TRBV9 and TRBJ2-5; 7 bases map to TRBD2. J gave up 5 bases and V 0 bases, and 7 bases lay outside the gene matches. The CDR3 is made up of 15 amino acids. The germline CDR1 and CDR2 sequences are SGDLS and YYNGEE. CDR3: CASSVGGGLLETQYF. DNA of the CDR3: TGTGCCAGCAGCGTAGGGGGAGGGCTGTTGGAGACCCAGTACTTC.

The genes are TRBV25-1 and TRBJ2-1, with D perhaps TRBD1 (6 bases). CDR3 length: 17 amino acids. V was pared by 3 bases and J by 1 base, with 16 bases between. Germline loops: CDR1 MGHDK, CDR2 SYGVNS. CDR3 DNA: TGTGCCAGCAGTGATGCGGCCAGGGGACCATCCTACAATGAGCAGTTCTTC. Encoded protein: CASSDAARGPSYNEQFF.

This clone was counted only a few times. The CDR3 sequence: CASSQGTAHSYEQYF. The CDR3 region has the DNA TGCGCCAGCAGCCAAGGGACAGCTCACTCCTACGAGCAGTACTTC. V usage is TRBV4-1 and J usage is TRBJ2-7; perhaps TRBD1 as D (6 bases). With 1 base removed from V and 0 bases from J, the gap between germline ends came to 10 bases. The CDR3 is 15 amino acids. Germline V lookup: CDR1 MGHRA, CDR2 YSYEKL.

This sequence joins TRBV30 and TRBJ1-5; D gene unclear. CDR3 length: 13 amino acids. Germline CDR1 and CDR2: GTSNPN and SVGIG (reference sequence). Trimming cost V 2 bases and J 4 bases, with 9 bases left between them. The CDR3 DNA follows: TGTGCCTGGAGTTTGGGCACTAATCAGCCCCAGCATTTT. Translated, it gives CAWSLGTNQPQHF.

The gene calls are TRBV5-1 and TRBJ2-5, with D uncertain. Per the germline V gene, CDR1 is SGHRS and CDR2 is YFSETQ. The CDR3 extends over 13 amino acids. V was cut by 7 bases and J by 2 bases, with 12 bases left in between. CDR3 residues: CASRLALQETQYF. The CDR3 nucleotides are TGCGCCAGCCGTCTGGCCTTGCAAGAGACCCAGTACTTC. Variable domain in full (rest from reference TRBV5-1 and TRBJ2-5): KAGVTQTPRYLIKTRGQQVTLSCSPISGHRSVSWYQQTPGQGLQFLFEYFSETQRNKGNFPGRFSGRQFSNSRSEMNVSTLELGDSALYLCASRLALQETQYFGPGTRLLVL.

V usage is TRBV7-2 and J usage is TRBJ1-3; 9 positions agree with TRBD1. The germline V gene has CDR1 SGHTA and CDR2 FQGNSA. This CDR3 comprises 17 residues. The trim removed 5 bases at V and 1 base at J, leaving 9 bases unmatched. CDR3 sequence (DNA): TGTGCCAGCAGCGTACGACAGGGGGTATTGTCTGGAAACACCATATATTTT. Its protein is CASSVRQGVLSGNTIYF.

The chain recombines TRBV29-1 with TRBJ2-5; D is possibly TRBD2 (6 bases). Germline assignment: CDR1 SQVTM and CDR2 ANQGSEA. The CDR3 covers 13 residues. The germline V and J ends were trimmed by 5 bases and 5 bases, with 15 bases remaining between them. Here the CDR3 DNA reads TGCAGCGTTCTATATAGAGGGAGGGAGACCCAGTACTTC. Its translation: CSVLYRGRETQYF.

Of note for this clone: This same CDR3 is encoded by further DNA sequences in the sample. The genes are TRBV30 and TRBJ1-5; D is ambiguous. Trimming pared 0 bases from V and 1 base from J, leaving 4 bases between. This CDR3 has 13 residues. Germline CDR1 is GTSNPN and CDR2 is SVGIG (reference sequence). The CDR3 reads CAWSVGSNQPQHF. DNA for the CDR3: TGTGCCTGGAGTGTAGGGAGCAATCAGCCCCAGCATTTT.

J is TRBJ1-1 and V is TRBV30; D uncertain. Germline-derived CDR1 and CDR2 are GTSNPN and SVGIG (reference sequence). This CDR3 contains 16 residues. The V end was cut by 5 bases, the J end by 8 bases, with 27 bases between. DNA of the CDR3: TGTGCCTGGTCCCCAGAGTTTGTCAGGAGGCGAGGGGAAGCTTTCTTT. It specifies CAWSPEFVRRRGEAFF. The variable domain in full, with the rest retrieved from reference TRBV30 and TRBJ1-1, is SQTIHQWPATLVQPVGSPLSLECTVEGTSNPNLYWYRQAAGRGLQLLFYSVGIGQISSEVPQNLSASRPQDRQFILSSKKLLLSDSGFYLCAWSPEFVRRRGEAFFGQGTRLTVV.

Only a few counts were recorded for this clone. The genes are TRBV11-2 and TRBJ1-3; perhaps TRBD1 as D (5 bases). V shed 4 bases and J shed 0 bases, with 13 bases lying between them. Germline assignment: CDR1 SGHAT and CDR2 FQNNGV. This CDR3 has 16 residues. CDR3 bases: TGTGCCAGCAGCTCTGGGACGGCCCGCTCTGGAAACACCATATATTTT. This sequence encodes CASSSGTARSGNTIYF.

The rearrangement uses TRBV7-2 and TRBJ2-7, with D hard to call. CDR3 size: 13 residues. The V gene lost 6 bases and the J gene lost 1 base, with 10 bases spanning the gap. CDR1 is SGHTA, CDR2 FQGNSA, per germline. The CDR3 sequence: CASSSWISYEQYF. The CDR3 region has the DNA TGTGCCAGCAGTTCATGGATTTCCTACGAGCAGTACTTC.

This chain uses TRBV7-6 with TRBJ2-2, with 9 bases lining up with TRBD2. V lost 5 bases, J lost 1 base, and 11 bases stayed unmatched. Germline loops: CDR1 SGHVS, CDR2 FNYEAQ. CDR3 size: 18 residues. In nucleotides, the CDR3 is TGTGCCAGCAGCCTCCTTCCAGCGGGGGGAAGGAACACCGGGGAGCTGTTTTTT. Its translation is CASSLLPAGGRNTGELFF.

The chain combines TRBV29-1 with TRBJ1-1, with D tentatively TRBD1 (5 bases). The germline CDR1 and CDR2 sequences are SQVTM and ANQGSEA. V was pared by 2 bases and J by 7 bases, with 8 bases between. The CDR3 totals 11 residues. CDR3: CSVESGFEAFF. Written as DNA, the CDR3 is TGCAGCGTTGAATCAGGGTTTGAAGCTTTCTTT.

The V gene is TRBV7-9, the J gene TRBJ2-7; 8 nucleotides match TRBD1. Germline V CDR1 and CDR2: SEHNR, FQNEAQ (reference sequence). The CDR3 covers 14 residues. V gave up 4 bases and J gave up 1 base; unmatched junction bases: 3. CDR3 loop: CASSSWDRSYEQYF. The CDR3, as DNA: TGTGCCAGCAGCTCCTGGGACAGGTCCTACGAGCAGTACTTC. The full variable domain, completed using reference TRBV7-9 and TRBJ2-7, is DTGVSQNPRHKITKRGQNVTFRCDPISEHNRLYWYRQTLGQGPEFLTYFQNEAQLEKSRLLSDRFSAERPKGSFSTLEIQRTEQGDSAMYLCASSSWDRSYEQYFGPGTRLTVT.

This clone was seen only a few times. The CDR3 region has the DNA TGTGCCAGCAGCTTTCTTGGAAACATTCAGTACTTC. Its translation: CASSFLGNIQYF. V gene TRBV7-8 combines with J gene TRBJ2-4, with D hard to call. Germline CDR1 is SGHVS and CDR2 is FQNEAQ. The CDR3 runs 12 residues. The V end was cut by 3 bases, the J end by 6 bases, with 6 bases between.

The V call is TRBV30, the J call TRBJ1-2; 7 nucleotides align to TRBD1. Looked up from germline, CDR1 is GTSNPN and CDR2 is SVGIG (reference sequence). This CDR3 region has 12 residues. V gave up 3 bases and J gave up 4 bases; unmatched junction bases: 2. The CDR3 sequence is CAWRRGPYGYTF. Written as DNA, the CDR3 is TGTGCCTGGAGGAGGGGGCCCTATGGCTACACCTTC.

The chain is built from TRBV30 and TRBJ1-5; D is ambiguous. The germline V gene has CDR1 GTSNPN and CDR2 SVGIG (reference sequence). The CDR3 has 13 residues. The germline V and J ends were trimmed by 1 base and 4 bases, with 8 bases remaining between them. The CDR3 sequence: CAWSEGRNQPQHF. DNA for the CDR3: TGTGCCTGGAGTGAAGGCAGAAATCAGCCCCAGCATTTT.

V usage is TRBV29-1 and J usage is TRBJ2-7, with D possibly TRBD2 on 5 matching bases. V was cut by 1 base and J by 7 bases, with 11 bases left in between. Germline V gives CDR1 SQVTM, CDR2 ANQGSEA. This CDR3 has 12 amino acids. CDR3: CSVEAGMGEQYF. The DNA of the CDR3 is TGCAGCGTTGAAGCGGGAATGGGGGAGCAGTACTTC.

The chain recombines TRBV2 with TRBJ2-3; D possibly corresponds to TRBD1 (6 bases). Germline V CDR1 and CDR2: SNHLY, FYNNEI. The V and J ends lost 4 bases and 6 bases respectively, with 11 bases between them. The CDR3 spans 13 residues. For the CDR3, the DNA is TGTGCCAGCAGTGTCCAGGGGCCTGATACGCAGTATTTT. This sequence encodes CASSVQGPDTQYF.